The T cell receptor beta chain under discussion was sequenced for a study of cytomegalovirus exposure and HLA in healthy donors. Overall study context: The 120 or so validation repertoires used a platform that matched the one used for the approximately 670 first-cohort repertoires, as a later analysis reported.

Produced via immunoSEQ multiplex PCR; TCRdb's table is partial and in-frame only. The table has some 100,000 clones, around 88% seen once; the top ten hold around 2%. As to this clone: Its matching antigen is unknown.

The CDR3 consists of 15 residues. Germline CDR1 is SNHLY and CDR2 is FYNNEI. V was trimmed by 5 bases and J by 2 bases, leaving 15 bases between them. Study findings and constraints: Researchers counted some 150 TCR beta chains as cytomegalovirus-associated. A few chains linked to CMV were shown in vitro to be specific for CMV antigens. Most TCR sequences were uncommon, yet certain public TCRs appeared in many donors.

Source material: PBMCs. The sequence was obtained from a young man in good health and CMV-seronegative. The J gene is TRBJ2-5, the V gene TRBV2; a weak D match, TRBD2 (6 bases). CDR3 coding DNA: TGTGCCAGCAGTCTAGCGTGGGACCCACAAGAGACCCAGTACTTC. Protein product: CASSLAWDPQETQYF.